This T cell receptor (beta chain) came from a study of T-cell memory formation after mild COVID-19. Overall study findings and caveats: Clones contracting across day 15 to 85 had a balanced CD4/CD8 profile; later expanding clones leaned CD4+. Contracting CD4+ clones sat mainly in CM and EM; CD8+ in EMRA.

Germline V gene data show CDR1 as LGHNA and CDR2 as YSLEER. Trimming took off 1 base at V and 4 bases at J, with 7 bases between the two ends. This CDR3 is built from 13 residues. 5'RACE primed from the constant segment yielded TCR alpha and TCR beta cDNA libraries bearing sample barcodes and UMIs. TCRdb re-derived calls from the 5' RACE reads in MiXCR, one entry per CDR3 protein. This sample carries approximately 150,000 distinct CDR3 sequences, about 19% of them seen once, and the ten largest clones take 2% to 2.5%. Points on this clonotype: Its antigen remains unidentified.

This receptor was identified in an adult woman who had mild COVID-19 (a few samples of this study predate the infection). Cell type and time point are not known. The chain is built from TRBV4-3 and TRBJ1-2; D possibly corresponds to TRBD1 (6 bases). The specimen sequenced was PBMCs or a T cell subset sorted from them (not recorded which). In DNA, the CDR3 is TGCGCCAGCAGCCAAGGGACAGCCTATGGCTACACCTTC. This codes for CASSQGTAYGYTF.